The entry below gives a single T cell receptor beta chain sequence along with its context. Its antigen remains unidentified. At study entry, adolescents had tuberculin skin tests and IGRA screening. The repertoire was sequenced with immunoSEQ multiplex PCR; TCRdb's copy has only in-frame clones and lacks some. Altogether 35,000 to 45,000 clones are present, 90% to 95% being singletons, with the ten largest covering around 10%. The data were obtained in a study of T cells in tuberculosis. Study details: T cells were selected with CD1B tetramers loaded with glucose monomycolate. Broader study findings: Active tuberculosis patients had shorter CDR3-alpha; the beta difference was nonsignificant. Cases with active tuberculosis were adults, while controls were adolescents.

The trim removed 5 bases at V and 7 bases at J, leaving 10 bases unmatched. Germline V gene sequence: CDR1 MDHEN, CDR2 SYDVKM. CDR3 size: 15 residues. The J gene is TRBJ2-7, the V gene TRBV28; TRBD1 matches 11 bases. The sequence was obtained from a donor between 10 and 35 years old with latent tuberculosis or without tuberculosis infection. Some clones in this sample may be carry-over from other donors' samples. The material sequenced was PBMCs. The CDR3 DNA sequence: TGTGCCAGCAGTGACTCTGGACAGGGGGCGAGGGAGCAGTACTTC. It yields the protein CASSDSGQGAREQYF.